Shown below are 31 T cell receptor beta chains from a single sample sequenced in a study of spatial heterogeneity in lung cancer. TCRdb itself ran the 5' RACE reads through MiXCR, one entry per CDR3 protein. Altogether some 110,000 distinct CDR3 sequences are present, 9.5% to 15% being singletons, with the ten largest covering roughly 17%. Time point in this sample: blood at routine non-recurrence follow-up after resection. Frozen PBMC, nontumor lung or tumor provided whole RNA, which was sequenced unsorted. The specimen comprised PBMCs, sampled at follow-up. The source is a male donor with early-stage non-small cell lung cancer.

The chain uses TRBV3-1 and TRBJ2-7; no definite D call. The CDR3 is made up of 12 amino acids. The V gene lost 1 base and the J gene lost 6 bases, with 7 bases spanning the gap. Looked up from germline, CDR1 is LGHDT and CDR2 is YNNKEL (reference sequence). CDR3 sequence: CASSQVGFEQYF. CDR3 DNA sequence: TGTGCCAGCAGCCAAGTTGGGTTCGAGCAGTACTTC.

This chain connects TRBV7-3 to TRBJ2-5, with 12 bases matching TRBD2. Germline V gene data show CDR1 as SGHTA and CDR2 as FQGTGA. V lost 5 bases and J lost 4; bases outside the gene matches: 5. This CDR3 is built from 15 residues. The CDR3 DNA is TGTGCCAGCAGCCCTAGCGGGGGGGACCGAGAGACCCAGTACTTC. Protein: CASSPSGGDRETQYF.

This clonotype was seen at least ten times. The gene calls are TRBV20-1 and TRBJ2-7; 10 bases map to TRBD2. CDR3 size: 14 residues. CDR1 and CDR2 (germline): DFQATT, SNEGSKA (reference sequence). V was pared by 0 bases and J by 2 bases, with 1 base of the junction left unmatched. The CDR3 here is CSARELAGAYEQYF. For the CDR3, the DNA is TGCAGTGCTAGAGAGCTAGCGGGGGCCTACGAGCAGTACTTC.

This clonotype was counted once. V is TRBV5-1 and J is TRBJ2-5, with 8 bases aligning to TRBD1. The germline gives CDR1 SGHRS, CDR2 YFSETQ. The V and J ends lost 5 bases and 5 bases, in that order; junction bases with no gene match: 17. The CDR3 covers 17 residues. CDR3 DNA: TGCGCCAGCAGTTTCGGTATTGTGACAGGGGTCGGGGAGACCCAGTACTTC. This encodes CASSFGIVTGVGETQYF.

The chain links TRBV7-2 to TRBJ2-3; D unclear. Germline V gene data show CDR1 as SGHTA and CDR2 as FQGNSA. The CDR3 consists of 15 residues. Trimming shortened V by 5 bases and J by 4 bases, and 16 bases separated the two germline ends. The chain's CDR3 is CASSQTRPPADTQYF. In nucleotides, the CDR3 is TGTGCCAGCAGCCAGACGCGACCCCCGGCAGATACGCAGTATTTT.

This clonotype has just a few counts. The CDR3 is CASSHSTGGNEQFF. CDR3 bases: TGTGCCAGCAGCCATAGCACAGGGGGCAATGAGCAGTTCTTC. V is TRBV5-4 and J is TRBJ2-1; 8 bases line up with TRBD1. V lost 4 bases and J lost 6; bases outside the gene matches: 6. CDR3 length: 14 residues. Germline V lookup: CDR1 SGHNT, CDR2 YYREEE (reference sequence).

The chain has TRBV6-2 or TRBV6-3 and TRBJ2-1; perhaps TRBD1 as D (6 bases). Deletions cut 4 bases from V and 1 base from J, with 17 bases between. CDR3 length: 17 amino acids. Germline V CDR1 and CDR2: MNHEY, SVGEGT. This CDR3 is CASSFQDRPWSYNEQFF. CDR3 DNA: TGTGCCAGCAGTTTTCAAGACAGGCCCTGGTCCTACAATGAGCAGTTCTTC.

This chain uses TRBV7-9 with TRBJ1-2; D is ambiguous. The V gene's germline CDR1 is SEHNR and CDR2 FQNEAQ (reference sequence). This CDR3 spans 14 amino acids. Trimming took 1 base from V and 7 from J, leaving 13 bases between them. CDR3 in amino acids: CASSLEVVLFGYTF. DNA for the CDR3: TGTGCCAGCAGCTTAGAGGTCGTCCTTTTTGGCTACACCTTC.

This clonotype was recorded a few times. The chain carries TRBV20-1 and TRBJ2-1; D might be TRBD1 (6 bases). CDR1 DFQATT and CDR2 SNEGSKA come from the germline V gene (reference sequence). V lost 3 bases to trimming and J lost 9 bases, with 18 bases between them. The CDR3 is 14 residues long. CDR3 amino acids: CSASATGFAGEQFF. The CDR3, as DNA: TGCAGTGCTAGCGCCACAGGGTTCGCAGGTGAGCAGTTCTTC.

A few counts support this clonotype. The rearrangement joins TRBV6-5 to TRBJ1-5; tentatively, D is TRBD1 (5 bases). CDR3 length: 17 amino acids. V was cut by 5 bases and J by 0 bases, with 17 bases left in between. Germline V gene data show CDR1 as MNHEY and CDR2 as SVGAGI. The DNA of the CDR3 is TGTGCCAGCAGTCGGACCCTTCAGGGAGCTAGCAATCAGCCCCAGCATTTT. As protein: CASSRTLQGASNQPQHF.

The genes are TRBV6-5 and TRBJ2-7; 8 bases map to TRBD2. CDR3 length: 16 amino acids. Looked up from germline, CDR1 is MNHEY and CDR2 is SVGAGI. Germline trimming cut 7 bases from V and 4 bases from J; bases unmatched to any gene: 15. CDR3 sequence (DNA): TGTGCCAGCACCTTAAGGCGGGGGGCAAATATTTACGAGCAGTACTTC. Its protein is CASTLRRGANIYEQYF.

The V and J genes are TRBV28 and TRBJ2-7, with 8 nucleotides matching TRBD1. CDR1 and CDR2 from the germline V gene are MDHEN and SYDVKM. This CDR3 spans 15 amino acids. Trimming took 5 bases from V and 1 from J; bases not matched to a gene: 7. CDR3 residues: CASSTTGGGSYEQYF. CDR3 bases: TGTGCCAGCAGTACTACAGGGGGTGGTTCCTACGAGCAGTACTTC. The full variable domain, with the rest looked up from reference TRBV28 and TRBJ2-7, is DVKVTQSSRYLVKRTGEKVFLECVQDMDHENMFWYRQDPGLGLRLIYFSYDVKMKEKGDIPEGYSVSREKKERFSLILESASTNQTSMYLCASSTTGGGSYEQYFGPGTRLTVT.

The sample holds a few counts of this clonotype. The chain has TRBV29-1 and TRBJ1-4, with TRBD1 identical over 7 bases. Trimming cost V 4 bases and J 1 base; bases outside gene matches: 6. Germline CDR1 and CDR2: SQVTM and ANQGSEA. The CDR3 consists of 15 residues. The CDR3 spells CSVASGGGTNEKLFF. The CDR3 bases are TGCAGCGTTGCGTCAGGGGGTGGAACTAATGAAAAACTGTTTTTT. Full variable domain (missing parts from reference TRBV29-1 and TRBJ1-4): SAVISQKPSRDICQRGTSLTIQCQVDSQVTMMFWYRQQPGQSLTLIATANQGSEATYESGFVIDKFPISRPNLTFSTLTVSNMSPEDSSIYLCSVASGGGTNEKLFFGSGTQLSVL.

The sample holds a few counts of this clonotype. The chain couples TRBV3-1 to TRBJ2-5; 9 bases fit TRBD1. The CDR3 length is 17 residues. Germline-derived CDR1 and CDR2 are LGHDT and YNNKEL (reference sequence). The ends lost 3 bases at V and 4 bases at J; junction bases unmatched: 12. CDR3 residues: CASSHLPGTGFGETQYF. DNA for the CDR3: TGTGCCAGCAGCCATCTTCCCGGGACAGGGTTTGGAGAGACCCAGTACTTC.

This clonotype occurred many times. The J gene is TRBJ1-2, the V gene TRBV29-1; D possibly corresponds to TRBD1 (5 bases). The CDR3 runs to 11 residues. Germline CDR1 and CDR2: SQVTM and ANQGSEA. V lost 5 bases, J lost 7 bases, and 11 bases lay in between. The CDR3 spells CSVNGAVGYTF. The CDR3 DNA reads TGCAGCGTTAACGGGGCTGTTGGCTACACCTTC.

This clonotype has a handful of counts. The chain has TRBV30 and TRBJ2-2; maybe TRBD2 (6 bases). The CDR3 covers 14 residues. Germline values: CDR1 GTSNPN, CDR2 SVGIG (reference sequence). Between the trimmed V and J ends, which lost 3 bases and 5 bases, there was a span of 13 bases. DNA of the CDR3: TGTGCCTGGAGAGCCGGGACTCAGACCGGGGAGCTGTTTTTT. Residues: CAWRAGTQTGELFF.

This rearrangement joins TRBV7-8 to TRBJ1-5; D uncertain. V lost 5 bases and J lost 5, with 16 bases in between. This CDR3 spans 15 amino acids. Per germline, CDR1 SGHVS and CDR2 FQNEAQ. The CDR3 region is CASSPARTPDQPQHF. CDR3 nucleotide sequence: TGTGCCAGCAGCCCAGCTCGGACTCCAGATCAGCCCCAGCATTTT.

The V and J genes are TRBV7-2 and TRBJ1-2, with D unresolved. There are 13 residues in the CDR3. The V gene lost 5 bases and the J gene lost 3 bases, with 10 bases spanning the gap. Germline V lookup: CDR1 SGHTA, CDR2 FQGNSA. The chain's CDR3 is CASSPQSYYGYTF. In nucleotides, the CDR3 is TGTGCCAGCAGCCCCCAGTCGTACTATGGCTACACCTTC.

A few counts support this clonotype. This chain joins TRBV12-3 or TRBV12-4 and TRBJ1-2, with D tentatively TRBD1 (6 bases). This CDR3 has 14 residues. Trimming shortened V by 6 bases and J by 7 bases, and 18 bases separated the two germline ends. The CDR3 sequence is CASSSGAGAAGYTF. The CDR3 DNA sequence: TGTGCCAGCAGCTCAGGGGCAGGGGCGGCTGGCTACACCTTC.

This chain joins TRBV20-1 and TRBJ2-1, with D hard to call. Trimming removed 3 bases from V and 8 bases from J, with 8 bases in between. Germline lookup yields CDR1 DFQATT and CDR2 SNEGSKA (reference sequence). The CDR3 spans 11 residues. CDR3 sequence (DNA): TGCAGTGCTAGCCCCTGGGATGAGCAGTTCTTC. Protein product: CSASPWDEQFF.

This clonotype occurred many times. The chain employs TRBV12-3 or TRBV12-4 and TRBJ2-1, with 8 bases that match TRBD1. Trimming at V came to 3 bases and at J to 2 bases, leaving 3 bases not matched to a gene. The CDR3 contains 15 residues. The CDR3 region has the DNA TGTGCCAGCAGTTTCAGGGGGCCCCCCTACAATGAGCAGTTCTTC. It translates to CASSFRGPPYNEQFF.

This clonotype was picked up many times. The chain recombines TRBV29-1 with TRBJ1-1; D may be TRBD1 (6 bases). This CDR3 region has 11 residues. Germline V gene lookup returns CDR1 SQVTM and CDR2 ANQGSEA. V was clipped by 7 bases and J by 10 bases, with 16 bases between them. The CDR3 DNA reads TGCAGCGCATCGGGGGGGGCAAGAGCTTTCTTT. It is translated as CSASGGARAFF.

This chain connects TRBV28 to TRBJ2-1; 11 nucleotides agree with TRBD2. This CDR3 spans 13 amino acids. After removal of 9 bases from V and 11 bases from J, the junction contained 9 bases not matched to a gene. From germline, CDR1 is MDHEN and CDR2 SYDVKM. The CDR3 DNA reads TGTGCCAGTACTAGCGGGGGCCCCCGCAAGCAGTTCTTC. It is translated as CASTSGGPRKQFF.

This clonotype was detected ten times or more. V and J are TRBV10-3 and TRBJ2-3; 8 bases match TRBD1. Germline CDR1 reads ENHRY; CDR2 reads SYGVKD. The trim removed 5 bases at V and 1 base at J, leaving 8 bases unmatched. This CDR3 contains 16 residues. CDR3 sequence: CAISTVPGQGTDTQYF. The CDR3 nucleotides are TGTGCCATCAGTACAGTACCGGGACAGGGCACAGATACGCAGTATTTT.

V gene TRBV6-2 or TRBV6-3 combines with J gene TRBJ2-3; no definite D call. Germline lookup yields CDR1 MNHEY and CDR2 SVGEGT. The V end lost 6 bases, the J end lost 5 bases, and 18 bases lay between the germline ends. The CDR3 length is 15 residues. As DNA, the CDR3 is TGTGCCAGCAGAGGGTACCGGGTGGGGAAAGATACGCAGTATTTT. This translates into CASRGYRVGKDTQYF.

This clonotype was observed a few times. CDR3 amino acids: CASSPRDTLSSYEQYF. DNA of the CDR3: TGTGCCAGCAGTCCTCGGGACACACTTAGCTCCTACGAGCAGTACTTC. The chain has TRBV6-6 and TRBJ2-7, with D tentatively TRBD1 (6 bases). V gave up 5 bases and J gave up 0 bases, with 17 bases separating them. This CDR3 is 16 amino acids long. CDR1 MNHNY and CDR2 SVGAGI come from the germline V gene (reference sequence).

Many counts were recorded for this clonotype. The chain recombines TRBV7-2 with TRBJ2-7, with D tentatively TRBD2 (8 bases). Germline CDR1 and CDR2: SGHTA and FQGNSA. V lost 5 bases and J lost 4, with 30 bases in between. The CDR3 spans 19 residues. The CDR3 sequence: CASSGRRRAGASTGYEQYF. Here the CDR3 DNA reads TGTGCCAGCAGCGGCCGCCGGAGAGCGGGGGCCTCGACAGGGTACGAGCAGTACTTC.

This clonotype was counted only a few times. The gene calls are TRBV7-2 and TRBJ2-3; 7 nucleotides agree with TRBD2. The germline CDR1 and CDR2 sequences are SGHTA and FQGNSA. This CDR3 has 15 amino acids. Losses at the gene ends were 2 bases for V and 2 bases for J; bases not matched to a gene: 4. The CDR3 is CASSLSGDNTDTQYF. As DNA, the CDR3 is TGTGCCAGCAGCTTAAGCGGGGATAACACAGATACGCAGTATTTT.

CDR3 DNA sequence: TGTGCCACCAGGCAGAGCGGGGGGGCCACGAATGAGCAGTTCTTC. Protein: CATRQSGGATNEQFF. The V and J genes are TRBV15 and TRBJ2-1, with TRBD2 identical over 10 bases. Unmatched junction bases numbered 9, after V lost 6 bases and J lost 7 bases. The CDR3 has 15 amino acids. Germline V gene sequence: CDR1 LNHNV, CDR2 YYDKDF (reference sequence).

The rearrangement uses TRBV5-1 and TRBJ2-3, with 14 nucleotides matching TRBD2. V shed 2 bases and J 3 bases; nucleotides not matched to a gene: 5. The germline V gene encodes CDR1 SGHRS and CDR2 YFSETQ. CDR3 length: 17 residues. CDR3 region: CASSFFGLAGGTDTQYF. The CDR3 DNA reads TGCGCCAGCAGCTTTTTCGGACTAGCGGGGGGAACAGATACGCAGTATTTT.

This clonotype was seen ten or more times. This chain uses TRBV5-1 with TRBJ2-7, with D uncertain. Deletions cut 4 bases from V and 1 base from J, with 18 bases between. Germline loops: CDR1 SGHRS, CDR2 YFSETQ. The CDR3 contains 16 residues. The CDR3 DNA reads TGCGCCAGCAGCCCGGACGGCATGGCGTCATCCTACGAGCAGTACTTC. Its protein is CASSPDGMASSYEQYF.